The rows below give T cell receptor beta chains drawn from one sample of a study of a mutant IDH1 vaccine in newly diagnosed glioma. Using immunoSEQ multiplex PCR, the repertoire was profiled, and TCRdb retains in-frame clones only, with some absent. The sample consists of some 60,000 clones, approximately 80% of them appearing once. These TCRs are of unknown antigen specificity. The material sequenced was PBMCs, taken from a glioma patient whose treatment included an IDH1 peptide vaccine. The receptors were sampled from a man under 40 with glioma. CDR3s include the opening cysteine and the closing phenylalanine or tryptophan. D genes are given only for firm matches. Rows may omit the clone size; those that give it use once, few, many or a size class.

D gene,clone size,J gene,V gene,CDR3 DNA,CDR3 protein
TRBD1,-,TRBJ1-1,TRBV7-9,TGTGCCAGCAGCTTAGGACAGGGGAACACTGAAGCTTTCTTT,CASSLGQGNTEAFF
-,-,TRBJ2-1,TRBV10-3,TGTGCCATCAGTGAGTCGCCGGGCGGCTCCTACAATGAGCAGTTCTTC,CAISESPGGSYNEQFF
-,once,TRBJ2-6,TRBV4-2,TGTGCCAGCAGCCAAGGACGCGCGCCTTTAAACGTCCTGACTTTC,CASSQGRAPLNVLTF
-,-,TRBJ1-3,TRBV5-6,TGTGCCAGCAGCCTTTGGGGGGGAAACACCATATATTTT,CASSLWGGNTIYF
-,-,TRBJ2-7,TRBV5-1,TGCGCCAGCAGCCCCTCCGCGGAGCAGGGTACCTACGAGCAGTACTTC,CASSPSAEQGTYEQYF
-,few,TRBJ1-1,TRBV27,TGTGCCAGCAGTTTGGAGGCGAACACTGAAGCTTTCTTT,CASSLEANTEAFF
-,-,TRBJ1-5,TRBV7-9,TGTGCCAGCAGCTTAGGGGCTAGCAATCAGCCCCAGCATTTT,CASSLGASNQPQHF
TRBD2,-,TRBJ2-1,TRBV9,TGTGCCAGCAGCGTAGCCCCGGGGGGGGGCGTTAACTACAATGAGCAGTTCTTC,CASSVAPGGGVNYNEQFF
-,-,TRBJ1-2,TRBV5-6,TGTGCCAGCAGTTCCGGGACCTATGATTTTTATGGCTACACCTTC,CASSSGTYDFYGYTF
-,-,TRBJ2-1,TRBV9,TGTGCCAGCAGCGTAGACCCCAACAATGAGCAGTTCTTC,CASSVDPNNEQFF
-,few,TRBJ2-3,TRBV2,TGTGCCAGCAGTGTAAGCACAGATACGCAGTATTTT,CASSVSTDTQYF